One and the same sample provided the 14 T cell receptor beta chains below, sequenced in a study of shared clonotypes between healthy human individuals. Some clones are missing from TCRdb's copy, which holds only in-frame ones; the method was immunoSEQ multiplex PCR. The sample holds 1.4 million or so clones, approximately 98.5% seen once. Sequences were obtained from naive CD4+ T cells sorted from blood. Subset of the sample: CD45RA+ positively selected. The receptors were sampled from a man aged 25 to 45 in good health.

The V call is TRBV7-7, the J call TRBJ2-5; TRBD1 aligns across 8 bases. This CDR3 is 18 amino acids long. After removal of 2 bases from V and 5 bases from J, the junction contained 16 bases not matched to a gene. Germline V gene sequence: CDR1 SSHAT, CDR2 FNYEAQ (reference sequence). The CDR3 DNA sequence: TGTGCCAGCAGCTTAAATATAGGGACAGGCTTCATAGGGGAGACCCAGTACTTC. Its protein product is CASSLNIGTGFIGETQYF.

The chain is built from TRBV7-2 and TRBJ2-2; D is unresolved. CDR3 size: 16 residues. V shed 1 base and J shed 2 bases, with 11 bases lying between them. CDR1 and CDR2 (germline): SGHTA, FQGNSA. DNA of the CDR3: TGTGCCAGCAGCTTAGTTTATTGGGATAACACCGGGGAGCTGTTTTTT. Translating it yields CASSLVYWDNTGELFF.

The J gene is TRBJ2-1, the V gene TRBV20-1; D ambiguous. V lost 3 bases, J lost 8 bases, and 8 bases lay in between. The CDR3 totals 11 residues. Germline-derived CDR1 and CDR2 are DFQATT and SNEGSKA (reference sequence). This chain's CDR3 is CSASQRHEQFF. DNA for the CDR3: TGCAGTGCTAGTCAAAGGCATGAGCAGTTCTTC.

As concerns this clone: This CDR3 is also generated by other DNA sequences in the sample. The V gene is TRBV2, the J gene TRBJ2-7; D not certain. The CDR3 is made up of 12 amino acids. V was cut by 4 bases and J by 0 bases, with 4 bases left in between. From germline, CDR1 is SNHLY and CDR2 FYNNEI. Written as DNA, the CDR3 is TGTGCCAGCAGTGGAAGCTCCTACGAGCAGTACTTC. Translation: CASSGSSYEQYF.

The rearrangement uses TRBV18 and TRBJ2-7, with TRBD2 matching over 16 bases. V shed 0 bases, J shed 1 base, and the junction held 6 bases outside the gene matches. CDR1 KGHSH and CDR2 LQKENI come from the germline V gene. This CDR3 has 19 amino acids. CDR3 residues: CASSPPPGLAGGTSYEQYF. The DNA of the CDR3 is TGTGCCAGCTCACCACCTCCGGGACTAGCGGGAGGGACATCCTACGAGCAGTACTTC.

This clone was detected only once. This sample also contains other DNA sequences that code for the same CDR3. The gene calls are TRBV9 and TRBJ1-1; D is possibly TRBD1 (6 bases). Germline V CDR1 and CDR2: SGDLS, YYNGEE. Trimming removed 3 bases at V and 0 bases at J, with 9 bases between. CDR3 length equals 14 residues. The CDR3 loop reads CASSAGQMNTEAFF. DNA for the CDR3: TGTGCCAGCAGCGCCGGACAGATGAACACTGAAGCTTTCTTT.

This chain links TRBV5-4 with TRBJ2-3; tentative D call: TRBD2 (5 bases). Germline CDR1 reads SGHNT; CDR2 reads YYREEE (reference sequence). CDR3 size: 14 residues. Trimming took 4 bases from V and 4 from J, leaving 13 bases between them. DNA for the CDR3: TGTGCCAGCAGCGTGAGCGGAGAGGCAGATACGCAGTATTTT. Encoded protein: CASSVSGEADTQYF.

On this clone: Given a much more abundant clone one base away, this may be a read error. V gene TRBV18 combines with J gene TRBJ2-5; D unresolved. V lost 4 bases to trimming and J lost 0 bases, with 0 bases between them. There are 11 residues in the CDR3. Germline V gene lookup returns CDR1 KGHSH and CDR2 LQKENI. CDR3 in DNA: TGTGCCAGCTCACACCAAGAGACCCAGTACTTC. It encodes CASSHQETQYF.

This clone was counted a single time. The rearrangement links TRBV2 to TRBJ1-3; 9 nucleotides agree with TRBD1. The CDR3 spans 13 residues. Germline V gene sequence: CDR1 SNHLY, CDR2 FYNNEI. J lost 1 base, V lost 10 bases, and 2 bases had no gene match. The CDR3 sequence: CANGQGSGNTIYF. In nucleotides, the CDR3 is TGTGCCAACGGACAGGGGTCTGGAAACACCATATATTTT. Complete variable domain (other parts from reference TRBV2 and TRBJ1-3): EPEVTQTPSHQVTQMGQEVILRCVPISNHLYFYWYRQILGQKVEFLVSFYNNEISEKSEIFDDQFSVERPDGSNFTLKIRSTKLEDSAMYFCANGQGSGNTIYFGEGSWLTVV.

The V gene is TRBV7-3, the J gene TRBJ2-2; no definite D call. Germline V gives CDR1 SGHTA, CDR2 FQGTGA. This CDR3 spans 15 amino acids. Deletions cut 1 base from V and 7 bases from J, with 13 bases between. This CDR3 reads CASSLNSANGGELFF. CDR3 bases: TGTGCCAGCAGCTTAAACTCGGCAAATGGCGGGGAGCTGTTTTTT.

In regard to this clone: The sample holds other DNA sequences that translate to the same CDR3. The V and J genes are TRBV18 and TRBJ2-2; D gene uncertain. Germline CDR1 and CDR2: KGHSH and LQKENI. The CDR3 is 14 residues long. Trimming removed 1 base at V and 1 base at J, with 4 bases between. The CDR3 region has the DNA TGTGCCAGCTCACCACGGGGGAACACCGGGGAGCTGTTTTTT. This gives the protein CASSPRGNTGELFF.

The chain recombines TRBV7-6 with TRBJ2-3; TRBD2 agrees at 10 bases. This CDR3 is built from 16 residues. In germline, CDR1 is SGHVS, CDR2 FNYEAQ. The junction had 6 bases not matched to a gene; V was cut back by 1 base and J by 5 bases. The CDR3 loop reads CASSLGAGGPGDTQYF. CDR3 sequence (DNA): TGTGCCAGCAGCTTAGGAGCGGGAGGGCCTGGAGATACGCAGTATTTT.

In the case of this clone: One end of the junction fails to match germline, which may point to a read error. The chain carries TRBV7-9 and TRBJ1-3, with D hard to call. This CDR3 is 11 amino acids long. Germline assignment: CDR1 SEHNR and CDR2 FQNEAQ (reference sequence). DNA for the CDR3: TGTGCCAGCAGTTTAGATAACACCATATATTTT. Its protein product is CASSLDNTIYF.

The genes are TRBV5-1 and TRBJ2-3; 7 bases fit TRBD1. Germline assignment: CDR1 SGHRS and CDR2 YFSETQ. J lost 0 bases, V lost 0 bases, and 7 bases had no gene match. The CDR3 has 17 amino acids. CDR3 sequence: CASSLGGGSSSTDTQYF. The CDR3 coding sequence is TGCGCCAGCAGCTTGGGAGGGGGCAGCTCTAGCACAGATACGCAGTATTTT.